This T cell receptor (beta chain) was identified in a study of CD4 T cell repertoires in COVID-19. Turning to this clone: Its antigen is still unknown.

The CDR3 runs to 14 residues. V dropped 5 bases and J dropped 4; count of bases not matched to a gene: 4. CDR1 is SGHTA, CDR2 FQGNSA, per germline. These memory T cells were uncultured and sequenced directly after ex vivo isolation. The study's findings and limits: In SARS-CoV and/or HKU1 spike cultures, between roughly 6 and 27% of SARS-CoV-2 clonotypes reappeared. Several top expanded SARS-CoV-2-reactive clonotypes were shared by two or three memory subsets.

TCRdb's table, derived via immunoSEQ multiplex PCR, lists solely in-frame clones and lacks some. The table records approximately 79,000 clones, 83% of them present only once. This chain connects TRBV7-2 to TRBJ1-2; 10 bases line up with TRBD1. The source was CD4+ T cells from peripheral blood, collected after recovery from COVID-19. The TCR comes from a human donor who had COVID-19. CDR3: CASSPRQGAYGYTF. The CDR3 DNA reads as TGTGCCAGCAGCCCCCGACAGGGGGCCTATGGCTACACCTTC.